Sequencing of this TCR beta chain was carried out in a study of CD4 and CD8 cells across lung adenocarcinoma regions. The CDR3 has 12 residues. V was shortened by 6 bases and J by 8 bases, with 12 bases between the two germline ends. Germline values: CDR1 SEHNR, CDR2 FQNEAQ (reference sequence). MiXCR was run by TCRdb on the PCR reads, yielding one entry per CDR3 protein. The sample lists around 25,000 distinct CDR3 sequences, 40% to 60% occurring once. Samples came from patients with localized non-small cell lung adenocarcinoma. V and J are TRBV7-9 and TRBJ2-3, with D unclear. The sequence came from a male donor with lung adenocarcinoma. The CD4 and CD8 labels of this study may be unreliable. The specimen was CD8+ T cells from the center of a lung tumor. This chain's CDR3 is CASSATLGTQYF. The CDR3 region has the DNA TGTGCCAGCAGTGCAACTCTGGGTACGCAGTATTTT.